Listed below are T cell receptor beta chains from one sample, sequenced in a study of PD-1 blockade in classical Hodgkin lymphoma. Using immunoSEQ multiplex PCR, the repertoire was profiled, and TCRdb retains in-frame clones only, with some absent. The data contain about 36,000 clones, approximately 70% of them seen just once; the ten biggest clones take up approximately 14%. Specimen: peripheral blood mononuclear cells (PBMCs), collected before the second cycle of nivolumab. The receptors stem from a human donor with classical Hodgkin lymphoma. The CDR3 runs from the conserved cysteine through the conserved F or W. A D gene is named only where the DNA matches it firmly. A clone size is listed for some rows: how often the clone was seen (once, few, many), or a class if it is expanded.

j_gene | v_gene | abundance | d_gene | CDR3nt | CDR3aa
TRBJ2-1 | TRBV6-1 | NA | TRBD1 | TGTGCCAGCAGCCGGGACAGTTCCTACAATGAGCAGTTCTTC | CASSRDSSYNEQFF
TRBJ2-5 | TRBV19 | NA | NA | TGTGCCAGTAGTAAGGGACGGCAAGAGACCCAGTACTTC | CASSKGRQETQYF
TRBJ2-1 | TRBV29-1 | NA | NA | TGCAGCGTTGAGGGGGGAATCCGCACCTACAATGAGCAGTTCTTC | CSVEGGIRTYNEQFF
TRBJ2-7 | TRBV5-4 | NA | TRBD2 | TGTGCCAGCAGTATGGGGACTAGCGGGGCCTACGAGCAGTACTTC | CASSMGTSGAYEQYF
TRBJ1-2 | TRBV6-1 | NA | TRBD1 | TGTGCCAGCAGTGAAGTACAGGGGACCGTCTATGGCTACACCTTC | CASSEVQGTVYGYTF
TRBJ2-2 | TRBV2 | NA | TRBD2 | TGTGCCAGCAGACACACCCCGGGACTAGCGGGGGGGATCACCGGGGAGCTGTTTTTT | CASRHTPGLAGGITGELFF
TRBJ2-7 | TRBV28 | NA | NA | TGTGCCAGCAGCTCCCTGCGGTACGAGCAGTACTTC | CASSSLRYEQYF
TRBJ1-2 | TRBV11-2 | NA | TRBD1 | TGTGCCAGCAGCACAGGACAGGCTGGCTATGGCTACACCTTC | CASSTGQAGYGYTF
TRBJ1-1 | TRBV7-2 | few | NA | TGTGCCAGCAGTTTAGACAGGAACACTGAAGCTTTCTTT | CASSLDRNTEAFF
TRBJ2-1 | TRBV12-5 | NA | NA | TGTGCTAGTGGTACGGGACCCACAAACAATGAGCAGTTCTTC | CASGTGPTNNEQFF
TRBJ1-4 | TRBV5-1 | NA | NA | TGCGCCAGCAGCGCCTCGGGACGGGAAAAACTGTTTTTT | CASSASGREKLFF
TRBJ1-6 | TRBV19 | NA | TRBD1 | TGTGCCAGTAGTAGGGGGACAGGGGACTTCTATAATTCACCCCTCCACTTT | CASSRGTGDFYNSPLHF
TRBJ2-7 | TRBV28 | NA | TRBD1 | TGTGCCAGCAGACAGGGGTCTGGGTACGAGCAGTACTTC | CASRQGSGYEQYF
TRBJ1-6 | TRBV7-9 | few | NA | TGTGCCAGCAGCTTAAGTAGCTGGGGTTCACCCCTCCACTTT | CASSLSSWGSPLHF
TRBJ2-3 | TRBV7-3 | NA | NA | TGTGCCAGCAGCGAAAAAGGAGGAGGGGAGGCCGGCGCAGATACGCAGTATTTT | CASSEKGGGEAGADTQYF
TRBJ2-7 | TRBV7-3 | NA | NA | TGTGCCAGCAGCTTAAAATGGGTCGAGAGGTCCGGATTCGAGCAGTACTTC | CASSLKWVERSGFEQYF
TRBJ2-5 | TRBV18 | NA | TRBD1 | TGTGCCAGCTCACTTAGGACAGGGGAAGAGACCCAGTACTTC | CASSLRTGEETQYF